The next 7 T cell receptor beta chains were all read from a single sample in a study of blood T cells in healthy people across ages. A second PCR, run for roughly 7 to 12 cycles, used a sample-barcoded 5' primer plus a J-beta primer mix. TCRdb reanalysed the 5' RACE reads using MiXCR and keeps one entry per CDR3 protein. The sample records roughly 680,000 distinct CDR3 sequences, roughly half being singletons. The sample taken for sequencing was blood. Receptor source: an elderly woman in good health.

To note about this clonotype: This may be a read error: a much more frequent sequence differs by one nucleotide. This chain connects TRBV7-9 to TRBJ1-2; D not certain. This CDR3 has 15 residues. Germline loops: CDR1 SEHNR, CDR2 FQNEAQ (reference sequence). DNA for the CDR3: TGTGCCAGCAGCTTCGGCGAGGCAGCACGCTATGGCCACACCTTC. It specifies CASSFGEAARYGHTF. The entire variable domain, with the rest obtained from reference TRBV7-9 and TRBJ1-2, is as follows: DTGVSQNPRHKITKRGQNVTFRCDPISEHNRLYWYRQTLGQGPEFLTYFQNEAQLEKSRLLSDRFSAERPKGSFSTLEIQRTEQGDSAMYLCASSFGEAARYGHTFGSGTRLTVV.

This chain uses TRBV20-1 with TRBJ1-1; maybe TRBD1 (5 bases). CDR1 is DFQATT, CDR2 SNEGSKA, per germline (reference sequence). V was clipped by 5 bases and J by 1 base, with 17 bases between them. This CDR3 region has 15 residues. The DNA for the CDR3 is TGCAGTGCTCCCATACTCCTTACAGGGAACACTGAAGCTTTCTTT. Translation: CSAPILLTGNTEAFF.

This chain joins TRBV3-1 and TRBJ2-7, with D unresolved. The germline V gene encodes CDR1 LGHDT and CDR2 YNNKEL (reference sequence). The ends were cut back, 5 bases at V and 0 bases at J, with 14 bases in the middle. CDR3 length: 15 residues. The CDR3 spells CASSATLSSSYEQYF. The CDR3, as DNA: TGTGCCAGCAGCGCGACCCTCTCTAGCTCCTACGAGCAGTACTTC.

This clonotype was counted ten times or more. The chain has TRBV9 and TRBJ2-7; 8 nucleotides match TRBD2. Trimming took 4 bases from V and 3 from J; bases not matched to a gene: 3. This CDR3 is 13 amino acids long. Germline values: CDR1 SGDLS, CDR2 YYNGEE. The CDR3 spells CASSLGTSYEQYF. The CDR3 bases are TGTGCCAGCAGCTTAGGGACTAGCTACGAGCAGTACTTC.

This chain uses TRBV15 with TRBJ2-5; no clear D. The J call is uncertain, as TRBJ2-4 better fits the DNA end. The CDR3 loop spans 14 amino acids. Germline V gene data show CDR1 as LNHNV and CDR2 as YYDKDF (reference sequence). CDR3 coding DNA: TGTGCCACCAGCAGAGAACAGACCTTAAACATTCAGTACTTC. As protein: CATSREQTLNIQYF.

The chain carries TRBV15 and TRBJ1-3; D gene unclear. V was trimmed by 1 base and J by 0 bases, leaving 4 bases between them. From germline, CDR1 is LNHNV and CDR2 YYDKDF (reference sequence). The CDR3 covers 14 residues. The CDR3 nucleotides read TGTGCCACCAGCAGAGCAGGCTCTGGAAACACCATATATTTT. This codes for CATSRAGSGNTIYF.

The CDR3: CASSKRTSGEETQYF. DNA for the CDR3: TGTGCCAGCAGTAAACGGACCAGCGGGGAAGAGACCCAGTACTTC. The rearrangement uses TRBV6-6 and TRBJ2-5, with TRBD2 identical over 7 bases. Germline V gene data show CDR1 as MNHNY and CDR2 as SVGAGI (reference sequence). The CDR3 contains 15 residues. V dropped 5 bases and J dropped 3; count of bases not matched to a gene: 9.